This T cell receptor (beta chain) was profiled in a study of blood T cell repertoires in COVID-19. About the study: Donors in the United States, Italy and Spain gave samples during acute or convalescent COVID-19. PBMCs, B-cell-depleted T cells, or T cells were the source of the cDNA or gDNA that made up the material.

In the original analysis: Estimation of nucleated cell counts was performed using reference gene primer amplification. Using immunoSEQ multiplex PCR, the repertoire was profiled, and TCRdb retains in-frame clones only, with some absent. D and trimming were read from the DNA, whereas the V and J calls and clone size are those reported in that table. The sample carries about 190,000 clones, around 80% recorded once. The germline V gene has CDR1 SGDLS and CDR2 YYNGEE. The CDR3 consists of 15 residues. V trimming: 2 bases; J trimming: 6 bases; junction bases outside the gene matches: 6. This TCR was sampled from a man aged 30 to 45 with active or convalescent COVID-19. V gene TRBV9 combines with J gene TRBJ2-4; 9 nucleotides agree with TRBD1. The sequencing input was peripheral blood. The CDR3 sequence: CASSVGQGKSNIQYF. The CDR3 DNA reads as TGTGCCAGCAGCGTGGGACAGGGAAAATCAAACATTCAGTACTTC. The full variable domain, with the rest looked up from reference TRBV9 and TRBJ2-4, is DSGVTQTPKHLITATGQRVTLRCSPRSGDLSVYWYQQSLDQGLQFLIQYYNGEERAKGNILERFSAQQFPDLHSELNLSSLELGDSALYFCASSVGQGKSNIQYFGAGTRLSVL.